This is a list of T cell receptor beta chains from one sample in a study of regulatory T cells in long-lasting Graves disease. From the multiplex PCR reads, TCRdb called clonotypes with MiXCR, one entry per CDR3 protein. Of some 370,000 distinct CDR3 sequences in the sample, about an eighth are singletons; the top ten hold over 15%. This same sample was also part of a study on T cells in Graves' hyperthyroidism and ophthalmopathy.

This sample comprised peripheral blood mononuclear cells (PBMCs), obtained at new diagnosis, from a patient treated with antithyroid drugs. The receptor set was obtained from a woman aged 18-29 years with Graves disease. CDR3s include the opening cysteine and the closing phenylalanine or tryptophan. The order of the fields is D gene, V gene, J gene, clone size, CDR3 protein, CDR3 DNA. A D gene is named only where the DNA matches it firmly. Size is omitted from some rows. Given values are once, few, many or a class for expanded clones.

TRBD2	TRBV7-3	TRBJ2-3	few	CASSLRRVAGGSTDTQYF	TGTGCCAGCAGCCTCCGTAGGGTAGCGGGGGGTAGCACAGATACGCAGTATTTT
TRBD1	TRBV28	TRBJ2-5	many	CASINWDRGLRETQYF	TGTGCCAGCATAAACTGGGACAGGGGACTTAGGGAGACCCAGTACTTC
.	TRBV7-2	TRBJ1-1	many	CASSPLNTEAFF	TGTGCCAGCAGCCCTTTGAACACTGAAGCTTTCTTT
.	TRBV7-3	TRBJ2-1	many	CASSARGWASSYNEQFF	TGTGCCAGCAGCGCCCGGGGTTGGGCGAGCTCCTACAATGAGCAGTTCTTC
.	TRBV7-3	TRBJ2-5	many	CASSLGGILGETQYF	TGTGCCAGCAGCTTAGGGGGGATACTGGGGGAGACCCAGTACTTC
.	TRBV4-3	TRBJ2-5	many	CASSQDEAGRTQYF	TGCGCCAGCAGCCAAGATGAGGCAGGGCGGACCCAGTACTTC
.	TRBV7-9	TRBJ1-1	many	CASSSSKAEAFF	TGTGCCAGCAGCTCGTCGAAGGCAGAAGCTTTCTTT
TRBD1	TRBV18	TRBJ2-1	few	CASRRDRGYNEQFF	TGTGCCAGCCGCCGGGACAGAGGCTACAATGAGCAGTTCTTC
TRBD1	TRBV7-9	TRBJ1-1	many	CASSQGQGGIF	TGTGCCAGCAGTCAGGGACAGGGCGGCATCTTT
TRBD2	TRBV3-1	TRBJ2-1	many	CASSQWFAGGKNYNEQFF	TGTGCCAGCAGCCAATGGTTTGCGGGAGGGAAAAATTACAATGAGCAGTTCTTC
.	TRBV7-9	TRBJ1-1	many	CASTRGRADTEAFF	TGTGCCAGCACCCGGGGGAGGGCGGACACTGAAGCTTTCTTT
TRBD2	TRBV20-1	TRBJ2-3	many	CSARSGRDTQYF	TGCAGTGCTCGTAGCGGGAGGGATACGCAGTATTTT
.	TRBV4-1	TRBJ2-3	.	CASSQEPGPDTQYF	TGCGCCAGCAGCCAAGAGCCGGGGCCAGATACGCAGTATTTT
TRBD2	TRBV3-1	TRBJ2-1	few	CASNQDMGGIPGNEQFF	TGTGCCAGCAACCAAGATATGGGGGGGATCCCCGGGAATGAGCAGTTCTTC
.	TRBV20-1	TRBJ2-1	many	CSARARQLGSSYNEQFF	TGCAGTGCTAGAGCGCGGCAGTTGGGAAGCTCCTACAATGAGCAGTTCTTC
.	TRBV6-2/TRBV6-3	TRBJ2-5	.	CASSYGQGGWRGETQYF	TGTGCCAGCAGTTACGGGCAGGGGGGCTGGCGGGGAGAGACCCAGTACTTC
.	TRBV7-6	TRBJ2-6	many	CASSSSPRSGANVLTF	TGTGCCAGCAGCTCTTCCCCTCGCTCTGGGGCCAACGTCCTGACTTTC
TRBD2	TRBV19	TRBJ2-5	.	CASSIEGFGTSRSETQYF	TGTGCCAGTAGTATTGAGGGGTTCGGGACTAGCCGTTCTGAGACCCAGTACTTC
TRBD1	TRBV29-1	TRBJ2-2	.	CSVGQGAAGELFF	TGCAGCGTCGGACAGGGGGCCGCCGGGGAGCTGTTTTTT
.	TRBV14	TRBJ1-2	few	CASSHQITGSRYGYTF	TGTGCCAGCAGCCACCAGATAACAGGGTCCCGCTATGGCTACACCTTC
.	TRBV6-5	TRBJ1-1	many	CASSYRTGFSEAFF	TGTGCCAGCAGTTATCGAACAGGGTTTAGTGAAGCTTTCTTT
TRBD1	TRBV18	TRBJ1-2	many	CASSPPRTGDGYTF	TGTGCCAGCTCACCTCCTCGGACAGGTGATGGCTACACCTTC
.	TRBV28	TRBJ2-1	few	CASSFRLVRDNEQFF	TGTGCCAGCAGTTTCCGACTAGTAAGGGACAATGAGCAGTTCTTC
.	TRBV10-3	TRBJ2-7	many	CAISESLGSRLGRYF	TGTGCCATCAGTGAGTCTCTAGGGAGCCGGTTGGGAAGGTACTTC
.	TRBV7-9	TRBJ1-5	many	CASSASWDSNQPQHF	TGTGCCAGCAGCGCATCTTGGGACAGCAATCAGCCCCAGCATTTT
.	TRBV20-1	TRBJ2-7	many	CSARVLRGRWYF	TGCAGTGCTAGAGTCTTGAGGGGACGGTGGTACTTC
.	TRBV7-3	TRBJ2-3	many	CASSHGGADTQYF	TGTGCCAGCAGCCACGGGGGCGCGGATACGCAGTATTTT
.	TRBV28	TRBJ2-5	many	CASSSLLAKNQETQYF	TGTGCCAGCAGTTCCTTACTAGCAAAAAACCAAGAGACCCAGTACTTC
TRBD1	TRBV28	TRBJ2-5	.	CASSLISAGGEETQYF	TGTGCCAGCAGTTTAATATCGGCAGGGGGCGAAGAGACCCAGTACTTC
TRBD1	TRBV7-8	TRBJ1-2	many	CASSEGQGDYGYTF	TGTGCCAGCAGCGAAGGACAGGGGGACTATGGCTACACCTTC
TRBD1	TRBV7-9	TRBJ1-4	few	CASSPRTGAGEKLFF	TGTGCCAGCAGCCCCAGGACAGGGGCGGGAGAAAAACTGTTTTTT
TRBD2	TRBV4-3	TRBJ2-7	.	CASSLDLSGSSSEQYF	TGCGCCAGCAGTCTAGACCTTAGCGGGAGTTCGAGCGAGCAGTACTTC
.	TRBV7-9	TRBJ2-7	many	CASSLVLGRGYEQYF	TGTGCCAGCAGCTTAGTCCTTGGACGGGGCTACGAGCAGTACTTC
TRBD1	TRBV5-4	TRBJ1-2	.	CASSPGTGQFYGYTF	TGTGCCAGCAGCCCGGGGACAGGACAATTCTATGGCTACACCTTC